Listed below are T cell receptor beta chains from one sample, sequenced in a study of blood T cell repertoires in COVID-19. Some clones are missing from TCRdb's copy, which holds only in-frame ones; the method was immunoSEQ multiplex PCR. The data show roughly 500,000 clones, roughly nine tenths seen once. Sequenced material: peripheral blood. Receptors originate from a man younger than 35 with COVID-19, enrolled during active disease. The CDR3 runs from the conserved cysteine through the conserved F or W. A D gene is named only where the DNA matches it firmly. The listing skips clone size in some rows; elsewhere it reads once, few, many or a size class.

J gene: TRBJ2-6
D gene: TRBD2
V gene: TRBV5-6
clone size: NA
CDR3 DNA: TGTGCCAGCAGCTTGCTTTACCTAGCGGGTCCTGGGGCCAACGTCCTGACTTTC
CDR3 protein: CASSLLYLAGPGANVLTF

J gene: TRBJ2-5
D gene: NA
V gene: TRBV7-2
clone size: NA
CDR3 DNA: TGTGCCAGCAGCTTAGAGCGTAATACGGCGACCCAGTACTTC
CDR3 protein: CASSLERNTATQYF

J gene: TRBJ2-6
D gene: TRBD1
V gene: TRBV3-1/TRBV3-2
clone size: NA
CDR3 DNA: TGTGCCAGCAGCCAAAGCCCCGCGGCTTCCAGGGGGTGGACTGGGGCCAACGTCCTGACTTTC
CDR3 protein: CASSQSPAASRGWTGANVLTF

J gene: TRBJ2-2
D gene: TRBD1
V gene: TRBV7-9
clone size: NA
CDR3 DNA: TGTGCCAGCAGCCATGGACAGGGGTCCACCGGGGAGCTGTTTTTT
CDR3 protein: CASSHGQGSTGELFF

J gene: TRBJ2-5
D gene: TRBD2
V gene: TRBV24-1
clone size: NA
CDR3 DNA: TGTGCCACCAGTTCGGGTAGCGGGAACCAAGAGACCCAGTACTTC
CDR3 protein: CATSSGSGNQETQYF

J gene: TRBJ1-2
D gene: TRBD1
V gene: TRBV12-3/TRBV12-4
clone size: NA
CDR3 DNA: TGTGCCAGCAGTTCGGACAGGGGATGGGGCTACACCTTC
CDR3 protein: CASSSDRGWGYTF

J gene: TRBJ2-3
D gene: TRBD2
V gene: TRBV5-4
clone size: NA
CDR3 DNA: TGTGCCAGCAGCAACGGGAGGGCCCTCACAGATACGCAGTATTTT
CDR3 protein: CASSNGRALTDTQYF

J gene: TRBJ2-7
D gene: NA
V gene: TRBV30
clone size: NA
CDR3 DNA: TGTGCCTGGAGTCATGGAACAGGGAGCTCCTACGAGCAGTACTTC
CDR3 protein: CAWSHGTGSSYEQYF

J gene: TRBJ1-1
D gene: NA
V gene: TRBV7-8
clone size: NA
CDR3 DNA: TGTGCCAGCAGCTTAACTAACCCGGACACTGAAGCTTTCTTT
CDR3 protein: CASSLTNPDTEAFF

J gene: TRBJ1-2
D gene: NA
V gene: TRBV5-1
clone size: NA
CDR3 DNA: TGCGCCAGCAGCTTGTCTGGGGGGGGCGGAGAAAATGACTATGGCTACACCTTC
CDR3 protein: CASSLSGGGGENDYGYTF

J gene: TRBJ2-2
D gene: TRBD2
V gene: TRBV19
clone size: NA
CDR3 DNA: TGTGCCAGTAGTATGACTAGCCTCAACACCGGGGAGCTGTTTTTT
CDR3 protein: CASSMTSLNTGELFF

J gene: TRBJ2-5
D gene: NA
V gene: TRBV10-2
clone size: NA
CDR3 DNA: TGCGCCAGCGGGCGCCCCGGGAGACAAGAGACCCAGTACTTC
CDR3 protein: CASGRPGRQETQYF

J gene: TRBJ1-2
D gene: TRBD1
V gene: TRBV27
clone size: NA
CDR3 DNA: TGTGCCAGCAGTCCTCACGCGGACAGGAACGGCTACACCTTC
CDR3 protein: CASSPHADRNGYTF

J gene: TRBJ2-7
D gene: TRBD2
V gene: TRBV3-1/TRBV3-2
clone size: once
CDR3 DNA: TGTGCCAGCAGCCAATCAGGACTAGCGGGAACATACGAGCAGTACTTC
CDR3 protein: CASSQSGLAGTYEQYF

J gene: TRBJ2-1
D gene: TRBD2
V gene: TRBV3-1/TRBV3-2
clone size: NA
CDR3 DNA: TGTGCCAGCGGACTAGCGGGAACCTCGCACAATGAGCAGTTCTTC
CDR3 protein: CASGLAGTSHNEQFF

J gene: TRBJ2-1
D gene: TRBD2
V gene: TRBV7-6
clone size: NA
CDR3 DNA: TGTGCCAGCAGCACAAGGGACTACCCCTATCAGAACGAGCAGTTCTTC
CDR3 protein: CASSTRDYPYQNEQFF

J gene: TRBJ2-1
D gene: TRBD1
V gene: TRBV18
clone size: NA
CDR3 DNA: TGTGCCAGCTCACCACCGGGACAGGGGATGAATGAGCAGTTCTTC
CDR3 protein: CASSPPGQGMNEQFF

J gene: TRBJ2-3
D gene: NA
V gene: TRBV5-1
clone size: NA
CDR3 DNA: TGCGCCAGCAGCTTTGAGGCGTACGCAGATACGCAGTATTTT
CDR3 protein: CASSFEAYADTQYF

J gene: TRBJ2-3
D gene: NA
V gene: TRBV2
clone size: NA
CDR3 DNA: TGTGCCAGCCGGTCCATAAGCGGGAGCACAGATACGCAGTATTTT
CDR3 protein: CASRSISGSTDTQYF

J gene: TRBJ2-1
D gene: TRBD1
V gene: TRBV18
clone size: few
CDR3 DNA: TGTGCCAGCTCACCACGACAGGGCCTGTCCTACAATGAGCAGTTCTTC
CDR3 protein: CASSPRQGLSYNEQFF

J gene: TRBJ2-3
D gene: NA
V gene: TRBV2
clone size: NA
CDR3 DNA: TGTGCCAGCAGTGCCGGGGGAGATACGCAGTATTTT
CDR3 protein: CASSAGGDTQYF

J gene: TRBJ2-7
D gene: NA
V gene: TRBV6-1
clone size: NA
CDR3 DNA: TGTGCCAGCAGTGAACTAGACGAGCAGTACTTC
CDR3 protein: CASSELDEQYF

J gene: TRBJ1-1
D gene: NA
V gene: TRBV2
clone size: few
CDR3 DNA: TGTGCCAGCGCATTACAGAGACAGAACACTGAAGCTTTCTTT
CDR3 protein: CASALQRQNTEAFF

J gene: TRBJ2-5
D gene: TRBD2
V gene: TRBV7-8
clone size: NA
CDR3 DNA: TGTGCCAGCAGCTTAGGAGGACTAGCGGGAGTCGACGAGACCCAGTACTTC
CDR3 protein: CASSLGGLAGVDETQYF

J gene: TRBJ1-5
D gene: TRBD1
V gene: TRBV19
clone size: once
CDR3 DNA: TGTGCCAGCGGACAGGGGATTAATCAGCCCCAGCATTTT
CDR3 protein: CASGQGINQPQHF

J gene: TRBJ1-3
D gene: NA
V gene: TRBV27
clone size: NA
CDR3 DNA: TGTGCCAGCAGATCCTATGAGTCTGGAAACACCATATATTTT
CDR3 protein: CASRSYESGNTIYF

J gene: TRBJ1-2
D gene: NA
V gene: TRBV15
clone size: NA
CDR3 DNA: TGTGCCACCAGCAGAGATCGGGTTAACTATGGCTACACCTTC
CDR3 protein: CATSRDRVNYGYTF

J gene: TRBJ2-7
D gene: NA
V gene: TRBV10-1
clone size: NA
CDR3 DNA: TGCGCCAGCAGTGAGTCTGCTGGAGGGGACGAGCAGTACTTC
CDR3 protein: CASSESAGGDEQYF

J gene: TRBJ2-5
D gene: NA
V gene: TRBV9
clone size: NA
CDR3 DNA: TGTGCCAGCAGCAGAGGGAGAGAGGGAGAGACCCAGTACTTC
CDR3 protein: CASSRGREGETQYF

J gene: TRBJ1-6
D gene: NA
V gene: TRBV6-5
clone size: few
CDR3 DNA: TGTGCCAGCAGTCGTTCGGGCTCCTATAATTCACCCCTCCACTTT
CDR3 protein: CASSRSGSYNSPLHF

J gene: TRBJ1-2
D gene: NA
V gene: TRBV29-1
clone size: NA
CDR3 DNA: TGCAGCGTTGAATCCTCAGGCCTCGACTATGGCTACACCTTC
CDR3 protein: CSVESSGLDYGYTF

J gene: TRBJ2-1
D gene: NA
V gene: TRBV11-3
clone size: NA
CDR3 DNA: TGTGCCAGCAGCTTAGTCGGGGAAGCCTACAATGAGCAGTTCTTC
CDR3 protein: CASSLVGEAYNEQFF

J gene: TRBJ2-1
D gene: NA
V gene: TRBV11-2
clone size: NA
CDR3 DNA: TGTGCCAGCAGCTTAGGTCCCGGGGCGGCGGGGCCCTACAATGAGCAGTTCTTC
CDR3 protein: CASSLGPGAAGPYNEQFF

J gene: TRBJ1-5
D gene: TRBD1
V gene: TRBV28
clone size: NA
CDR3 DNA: TGTGCCAGCAGTGCGGACAGGGGGCTTAATCAGCCCCAGCATTTT
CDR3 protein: CASSADRGLNQPQHF

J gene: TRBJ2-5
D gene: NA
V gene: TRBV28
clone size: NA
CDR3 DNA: TGTGCCAGCAGTTTACCTGCTGGAGCGGCCCCGACGGAGACCCAGTACTTC
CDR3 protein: CASSLPAGAAPTETQYF

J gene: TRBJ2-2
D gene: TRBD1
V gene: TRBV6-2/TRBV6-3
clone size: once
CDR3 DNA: TGTGCCAGCAGTTCACACAGGGGGCGCACCGGGGAGCTGTTTTTT
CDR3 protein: CASSSHRGRTGELFF

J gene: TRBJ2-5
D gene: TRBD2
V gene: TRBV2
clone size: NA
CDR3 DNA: TGTGCCAGCAGCGAAGGACTAGCGGGGGCCAGAATCCAGTACTTC
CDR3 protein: CASSEGLAGARIQYF

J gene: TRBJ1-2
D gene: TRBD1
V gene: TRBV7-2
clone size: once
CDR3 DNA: TGTGCCAGCAGCAGAAGATGGGACAGTTTGGTGTATGGCTACACCTTC
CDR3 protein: CASSRRWDSLVYGYTF

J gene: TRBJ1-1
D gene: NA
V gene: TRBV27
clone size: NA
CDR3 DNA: TGTGCCAGCAGGGCGAACACTGAAGCTTTCTTT
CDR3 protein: CASRANTEAFF

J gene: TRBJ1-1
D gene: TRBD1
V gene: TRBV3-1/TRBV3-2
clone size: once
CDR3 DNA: TGTGCCAGCAGGGAGACAGGGGGAGGGACTGAAGCTTTCTTT
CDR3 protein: CASRETGGGTEAFF

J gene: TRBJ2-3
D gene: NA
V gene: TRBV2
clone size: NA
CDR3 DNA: TGTGCCAGCAGTGGCGAGACTTTAAGCACAGATACGCAGTATTTT
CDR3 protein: CASSGETLSTDTQYF

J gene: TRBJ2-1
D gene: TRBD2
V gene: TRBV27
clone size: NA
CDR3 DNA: TGTGCCAGCAGTTCGACTAGCGGGGTCTCCTACAATGAGCAGTTCTTC
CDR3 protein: CASSSTSGVSYNEQFF

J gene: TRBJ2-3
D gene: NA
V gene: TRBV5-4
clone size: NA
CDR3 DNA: TGTGCCAGCAGCCAAGGGACAAGCACAGATACGCAGTATTTT
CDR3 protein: CASSQGTSTDTQYF

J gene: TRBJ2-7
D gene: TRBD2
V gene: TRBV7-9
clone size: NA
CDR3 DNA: TGTGCCAGCAGCCTGACTAGCGCTTACGAGCAGTACTTC
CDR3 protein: CASSLTSAYEQYF

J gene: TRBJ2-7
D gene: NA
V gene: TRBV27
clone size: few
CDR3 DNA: TGTGCCAGCAGTTACCGGGACAACTACGAGCAGTACTTC
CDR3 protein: CASSYRDNYEQYF

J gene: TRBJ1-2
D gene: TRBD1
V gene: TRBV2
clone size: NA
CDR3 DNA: TGTGCCAGCAGTGGACAGGGGGCTGGCTACACCTTC
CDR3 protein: CASSGQGAGYTF

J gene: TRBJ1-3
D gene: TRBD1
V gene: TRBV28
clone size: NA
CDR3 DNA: TGTGCCAGCCAGGGGGACACCATATATTTT
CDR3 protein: CASQGDTIYF